This is a list of T cell receptor beta chains from one sample in a study of T cells after yellow fever vaccination. TCRdb processed the 5' RACE reads anew with MiXCR; each CDR3 protein has one entry. The profile shows approximately 610,000 distinct CDR3 sequences, approximately 16% of them singletons. Specimen: PBMCs, collected 4 to 5 days after the first yellow fever vaccination. The source of these receptors is a man between 18 and 35 years old who received the YFV17D yellow fever vaccine. The CDR3 runs from the conserved cysteine through the conserved F or W. D genes are given only for firm matches. A clone size is listed for some rows: how often the clone was seen (once, few, many), or a class if it is expanded.

CDR3,DNA,size,D,length,J,V
CASSPPGRRNTGELFF,TGTGCCAGCTCACCACCGGGGAGGAGGAACACCGGGGAGCTGTTTTTT,.,.,16,TRBJ2-2,TRBV18
CASSQDLRGGQDTQYF,TGTGCCAGCAGCCAAGACTTGCGGGGGGGGCAGGATACGCAGTATTTT,few,TRBD2,16,TRBJ2-3,TRBV4-2
CASRQTGTSPQFF,TGTGCCAGCAGACAGACCGGGACTAGCCCTCAGTTCTTC,many,TRBD2,13,TRBJ2-1,TRBV11-2
CASSFESGALNEQFF,TGTGCCAGCAGTTTCGAATCGGGGGCGCTCAATGAGCAGTTCTTC,few,.,15,TRBJ2-1,TRBV12-3/TRBV12-4
CASSYSLRFDYEQYF,TGTGCCAGCAGTTACTCGTTAAGGTTCGACTACGAGCAGTACTTC,.,.,15,TRBJ2-7,TRBV6-5
CASSHQRGGGTDTQYF,TGCGCCAGCAGCCATCAACGCGGGGGGGGCACAGATACGCAGTATTTT,.,TRBD2,16,TRBJ2-3,TRBV4-3
CASRAPLDYGYTF,TGTGCCAGCAGGGCCCCCCTGGACTATGGCTACACCTTC,.,.,13,TRBJ1-2,TRBV2
CSVYGDISSTDTQYF,TGCAGTGTATATGGGGACATTTCTAGCACAGATACGCAGTATTTT,.,.,15,TRBJ2-3,TRBV20-1
CASGSWGGASTDTQYF,TGTGCTAGTGGTTCTTGGGGGGGGGCCAGCACAGATACGCAGTATTTT,.,.,16,TRBJ2-3,TRBV12-5
CASSLKGRGRVDEKLFF,TGTGCCAGCAGCTTGAAGGGTAGGGGCAGGGTGGATGAAAAACTGTTTTTT,few,.,17,TRBJ1-4,TRBV5-4
CASSLRANEKLFF,TGTGCCAGCAGTTTGAGGGCTAATGAAAAACTGTTTTTT,few,.,13,TRBJ1-4,TRBV12-3/TRBV12-4
CASSQGMTEYNEQFF,TGCGCCAGCAGCCAAGGGATGACAGAATACAATGAGCAGTTCTTC,.,.,15,TRBJ2-1,TRBV4-3
CASNPPQDGTTDTQYF,TGTGCCAGCAATCCCCCCCAGGACGGAACCACAGATACGCAGTATTTT,few,.,16,TRBJ2-3,TRBV7-9
CASSQAASVETQYF,TGTGCCAGCAGCCAAGCGGCTAGCGTCGAGACCCAGTACTTC,.,.,14,TRBJ2-5,TRBV3-1
CASSQGQGVVPEEQYF,TGTGCCAGCAGCCAAGGACAGGGCGTGGTCCCTGAGGAGCAGTACTTC,.,TRBD1,16,TRBJ2-7,TRBV6-2/TRBV6-3
CASSERAAGTGELFF,TGTGCCAGCAGCGAGAGGGCCGCGGGGACCGGGGAGCTGTTTTTT,.,.,15,TRBJ2-2,TRBV7-2
CSARRGAYNEQFF,TGCAGTGCTAGACGGGGGGCCTACAATGAGCAGTTCTTC,few,TRBD2,13,TRBJ2-1,TRBV20-1
CASKLTGRAEAFF,TGTGCCAGCAAATTGACAGGGCGCGCTGAAGCTTTCTTT,.,TRBD1,13,TRBJ1-1,TRBV6-1
CASSLVEYTEAFF,TGTGCCAGCAGCTTAGTAGAGTACACTGAAGCTTTCTTT,few,.,13,TRBJ1-1,TRBV7-8
CASSLTGGGSYNEQFF,TGTGCCAGCAGCCTGACAGGGGGTGGGTCCTACAATGAGCAGTTCTTC,many,TRBD1,16,TRBJ2-1,TRBV7-3
CSAPRDTNEKLFF,TGCAGTGCTCCCCGGGACACCAATGAAAAACTGTTTTTT,.,.,13,TRBJ1-4,TRBV20-1
CASKDENTGELFF,TGTGCCAGCAAGGACGAGAACACCGGGGAGCTGTTTTTT,.,.,13,TRBJ2-2,TRBV12-3/TRBV12-4
CASSQAQGGGYGYTF,TGTGCCAGCAGCCAAGCCCAGGGAGGTGGCTATGGCTACACCTTC,few,.,15,TRBJ1-2,TRBV3-1
CASSPTGELGGELFF,TGTGCCAGCAGCCCGACAGGGGAACTCGGCGGGGAGCTGTTTTTT,.,TRBD1,15,TRBJ2-2,TRBV7-9
CASVVGSSYNSPLHF,TGTGCCAGCGTGGTAGGCAGCTCCTATAATTCACCCCTCCACTTT,few,.,15,TRBJ1-6,TRBV28
CASSSFGQPQHF,TGTGCCAGCAGCTCGTTCGGGCAGCCCCAGCATTTT,.,.,12,TRBJ1-5,TRBV5-5
CASSKGQGASNQPQHF,TGTGCCAGCAGCAAAGGACAGGGGGCGAGCAATCAGCCCCAGCATTTT,.,TRBD1,16,TRBJ1-5,TRBV12-3/TRBV12-4
CSAYTGGVGYEQYF,TGCAGTGCTTATACGGGTGGGGTTGGTTACGAGCAGTACTTC,few,.,14,TRBJ2-7,TRBV20-1
CASSGETGGMLWYGYTF,TGTGCCAGCAGTGGGGAGACAGGGGGTATGTTATGGTATGGCTACACCTTC,.,TRBD1,17,TRBJ1-2,TRBV12-3/TRBV12-4
CASSLFWTGLMNTEAFF,TGTGCCAGCAGTTTGTTTTGGACAGGCCTAATGAACACTGAAGCTTTCTTT,few,TRBD1,17,TRBJ1-1,TRBV12-3/TRBV12-4
CASSSVGGQETQYF,TGTGCCAGCAGCTCCGTCGGGGGGCAAGAGACCCAGTACTTC,few,TRBD2,14,TRBJ2-5,TRBV7-2
CASSQEFWDLSTDTQYF,TGCGCCAGCAGCCAAGAATTCTGGGACCTTAGCACAGATACGCAGTATTTT,few,.,17,TRBJ2-3,TRBV4-3
CSVDLAGGNEQFF,TGCAGCGTTGATTTAGCGGGCGGCAATGAGCAGTTCTTC,many,TRBD2,13,TRBJ2-1,TRBV29-1
CASSLVGGRKTYEQYF,TGTGCCAGCAGCTTAGTTGGCGGCAGAAAAACCTACGAGCAGTACTTC,.,.,16,TRBJ2-7,TRBV7-2
CSVDLADYGYTF,TGCAGCGTTGATTTGGCTGACTATGGCTACACCTTC,few,.,12,TRBJ1-2,TRBV29-1
CASSVGPGQTFYGYTF,TGCGCCAGCAGCGTTGGGCCGGGGCAGACCTTTTATGGCTACACCTTC,.,.,16,TRBJ1-2,TRBV5-1
CASSQEDQERKTSGAGGNQPQHF,TGCGCCAGCAGCCAAGAAGACCAGGAAAGAAAGACATCAGGTGCAGGGGGCAATCAGCCCCAGCATTTT,few,.,23,TRBJ1-5,TRBV4-1
CASSSEGSSGNTIYF,TGCGCCAGCAGCTCCGAGGGGAGCTCTGGAAACACCATATATTTT,few,.,15,TRBJ1-3,TRBV5-1
CASSQEDGAGDTQYF,TGTGCCAGCAGCCAAGAAGACGGGGCCGGAGATACGCAGTATTTT,few,.,15,TRBJ2-3,TRBV4-2
CASKDLSSYEQYF,TGCGCCAGCAAGGACCTGAGCTCCTACGAGCAGTACTTC,few,.,13,TRBJ2-7,TRBV5-1
CASSHSKGQGNSPLHF,TGCGCCAGCAGCCATTCCAAGGGACAGGGGAATTCACCCCTCCACTTT,.,TRBD1,16,TRBJ1-6,TRBV4-3
CASSLYGQGVSNQPQHF,TGTGCCAGCAGTTTATACGGACAAGGTGTGAGCAATCAGCCCCAGCATTTT,.,.,17,TRBJ1-5,TRBV27
CASSLWTSGDQETQYF,TGTGCCAGCAGCTTATGGACTAGCGGGGATCAAGAGACCCAGTACTTC,.,TRBD2,16,TRBJ2-5,TRBV7-8
CASSYSQGFGSPLHF,TGTGCCAGCAGTTACAGTCAGGGCTTTGGTTCACCCCTCCACTTT,.,.,15,TRBJ1-6,TRBV6-5